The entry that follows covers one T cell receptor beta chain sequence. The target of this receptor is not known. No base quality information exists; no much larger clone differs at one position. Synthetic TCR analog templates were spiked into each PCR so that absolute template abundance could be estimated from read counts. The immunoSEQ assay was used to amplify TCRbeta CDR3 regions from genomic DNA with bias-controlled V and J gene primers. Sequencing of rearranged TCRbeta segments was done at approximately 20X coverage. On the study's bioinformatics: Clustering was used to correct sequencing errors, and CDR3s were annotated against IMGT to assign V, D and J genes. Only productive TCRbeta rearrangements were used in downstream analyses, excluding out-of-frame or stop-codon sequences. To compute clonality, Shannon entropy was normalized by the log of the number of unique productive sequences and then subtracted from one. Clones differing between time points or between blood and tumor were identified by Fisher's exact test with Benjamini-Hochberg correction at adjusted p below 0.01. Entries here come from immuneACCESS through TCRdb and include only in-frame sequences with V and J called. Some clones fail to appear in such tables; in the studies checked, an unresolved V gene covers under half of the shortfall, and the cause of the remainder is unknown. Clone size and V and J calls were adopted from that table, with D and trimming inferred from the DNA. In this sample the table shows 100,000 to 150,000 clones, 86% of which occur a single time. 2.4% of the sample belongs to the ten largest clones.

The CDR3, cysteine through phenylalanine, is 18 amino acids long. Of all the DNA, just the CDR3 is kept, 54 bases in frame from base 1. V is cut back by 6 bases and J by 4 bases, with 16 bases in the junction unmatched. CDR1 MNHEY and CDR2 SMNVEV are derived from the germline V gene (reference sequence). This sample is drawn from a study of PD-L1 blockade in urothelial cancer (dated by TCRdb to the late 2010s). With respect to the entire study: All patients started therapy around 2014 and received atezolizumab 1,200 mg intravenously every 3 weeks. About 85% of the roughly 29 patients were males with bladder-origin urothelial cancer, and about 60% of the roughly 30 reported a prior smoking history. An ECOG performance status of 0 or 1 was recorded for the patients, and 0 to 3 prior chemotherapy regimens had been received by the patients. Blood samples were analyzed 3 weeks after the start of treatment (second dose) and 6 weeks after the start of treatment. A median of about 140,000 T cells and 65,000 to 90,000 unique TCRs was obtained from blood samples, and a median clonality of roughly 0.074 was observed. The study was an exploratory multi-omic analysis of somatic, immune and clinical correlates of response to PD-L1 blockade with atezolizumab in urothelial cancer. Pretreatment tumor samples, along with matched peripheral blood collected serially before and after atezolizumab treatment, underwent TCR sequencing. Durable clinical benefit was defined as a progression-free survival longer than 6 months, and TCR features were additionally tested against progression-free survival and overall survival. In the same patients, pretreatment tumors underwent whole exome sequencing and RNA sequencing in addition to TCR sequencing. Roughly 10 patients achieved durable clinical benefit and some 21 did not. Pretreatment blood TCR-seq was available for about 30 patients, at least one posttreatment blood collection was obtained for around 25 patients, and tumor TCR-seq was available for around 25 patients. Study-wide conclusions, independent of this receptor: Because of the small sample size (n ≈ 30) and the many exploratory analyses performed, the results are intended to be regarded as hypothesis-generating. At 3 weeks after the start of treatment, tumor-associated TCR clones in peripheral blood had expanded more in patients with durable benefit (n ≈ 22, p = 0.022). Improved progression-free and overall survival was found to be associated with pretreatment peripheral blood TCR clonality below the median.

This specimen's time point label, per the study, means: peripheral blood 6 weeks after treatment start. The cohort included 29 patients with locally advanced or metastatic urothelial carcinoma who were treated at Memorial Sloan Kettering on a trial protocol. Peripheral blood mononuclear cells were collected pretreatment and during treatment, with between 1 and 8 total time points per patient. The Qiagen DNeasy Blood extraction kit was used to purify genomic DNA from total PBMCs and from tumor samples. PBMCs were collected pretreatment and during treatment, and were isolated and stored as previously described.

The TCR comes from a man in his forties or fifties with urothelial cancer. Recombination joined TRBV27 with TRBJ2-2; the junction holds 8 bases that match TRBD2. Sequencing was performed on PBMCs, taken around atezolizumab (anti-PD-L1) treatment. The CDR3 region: CASSPVGGLAVSTGELFF. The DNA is TGTGCCAGCAGCCCTGTGGGAGGACTAGCAGTTTCCACCGGGGAGCTGTTTTTT.